This T cell receptor (beta chain) was obtained from a study of OX40 agonist ivuxolimab in advanced cancers. In this sample, this clone turned up once. What it recognizes is unknown. General study findings and limits: Average numbers of expanded clones were greater in CD8+ T cells than in CD4+.

Clones were sequenced by immunoSEQ multiplex PCR, and TCRdb holds only the in-frame ones, with some missing. The sample has around 140,000 clones, 93% seen once. The CDR3 is 8 residues long. The germline gives CDR1 SEHNR, CDR2 FQNEAQ (reference sequence). V shed 5 bases and J shed 11 bases, with 3 bases lying between them. Autoimmune disease history or systemic immunosuppression was exclusionary. The rearrangement links TRBV7-9 to TRBJ1-1, with D unclear. This receptor was identified in an adult with an advanced solid tumor such as melanoma, head and neck, liver or kidney cancer. This specimen consisted of CD4+ or CD8+ T cells sorted from blood, obtained in a trial of the OX40 agonist ivuxolimab. CDR3 residues: CASSRAFF. For the CDR3, the DNA is TGTGCCAGCAGCCGGGCTTTCTTT.